In this sample, the clone carrying this T cell receptor (beta chain) turned up a few times. This sample was included in a study of naive and memory T cell subsets. The beta constant-region primer was an equimolar mix of two oligonucleotides covering TRBC1 and TRBC2. One entry per CDR3 protein, called by TCRdb with MiXCR from the UMI-ligation and nested PCR reads. The top ten hold more than 1.5% of the sample, which has about 90,000 distinct CDR3 sequences, about 7% seen once. The V and J ends lost 4 bases and 5 bases respectively, with 13 bases between them. Germline loops: CDR1 KGHDR, CDR2 SFDVKD. This CDR3 comprises 14 residues.

Sequences were obtained from central memory CD4+ T cells from blood. This chain connects TRBV24-1 to TRBJ2-5, with D possibly TRBD1 on 5 matching bases. This clonotype was obtained from a human donor in good health. CDR3 region: CATSEGLKGETQYF. Written as DNA, the CDR3 is TGTGCCACCAGTGAAGGTCTAAAGGGGGAGACCCAGTACTTC.